Listed here is a single T cell receptor (beta chain). The sample originates from a study of T cell changes during pregnancy in multiple sclerosis. The method was immunoSEQ multiplex PCR; TCRdb's version includes in-frame clones alone and lacks a portion of them. The sample includes tens of thousands of clones, roughly 89% seen only once; the top ten take 0.95% to 1.5%. Germline CDR1 is SGHNT and CDR2 is YENEEA. The CDR3 contains 18 residues. The ends lost 4 bases at V and 6 bases at J; junction bases unmatched: 11. This chain links TRBV11-3 with TRBJ2-1; 14 positions agree with TRBD2. This TCR derives from a female donor with multiple sclerosis, enrolled in a pregnancy study. Sequencing was performed on CD4+ T cells from peripheral blood mononuclear cells, taken in the first trimester of pregnancy. DNA of the CDR3: TGTGCCAGCAGCTCCTCCGGGACTAGCGGGAGTACTCTCAATGAGCAGTTCTTC. Its protein product is CASSSSGTSGSTLNEQFF.